This note documents a single TCR beta chain sequence. This clone was observed a few times. The specificity of this receptor is unknown. Base qualities were left out, and no much larger clone turns up one base away. Each donor gave one peripheral blood draw, averaging around 0.11 L, which was collected into heparinised tubes. A BD FACSAria II was used to sort naive, central memory, regulatory and stem cell-like memory CD4+ T cells with a panel that included CD45RO, CCR7, CD25, CD127, CD95 and CD27. Purity was above 95% for every sorted population. PBMCs were separated immediately by Lymphoprep density gradient centrifugation and were stained directly, without being cultured. Samples were stained and sorted in pairs, with one healthy donor and one patient per experiment, so that batch effects were minimized. The V end loses 4 bases and the J end loses 2 bases, and a stretch of 11 bases separates them. Measured from the cysteine to the phenylalanine, the CDR3 is 15 residues long. Solely the CDR3 DNA is kept, with 45 bases framed from the first base. CDR1 and CDR2 are read off the germline V gene as MNHEY and SVGAGI.

The High Capacity cDNA Reverse Transcription Kit was used to reverse transcribe all of the isolated RNA, meaning that expressed TCRB transcripts were what got sequenced. Deep immunoSEQ sequencing was performed on naive, central memory and regulatory T cell samples, with an average of around 3.4 million total reads per sample. After sorted cells were lysed in RLT buffer, RNA was extracted with DNase-treated RNeasy Micro or Mini kits, with the choice depending on cell number. Each cell subset was processed separately to prevent cross-contamination, with patient and healthy donor samples processed together. TCRB sequences were amplified from cDNA with the immunoSEQ multiplex PCR, producing 87-bp fragments spanning the CDR3 region. The amplicons were sequenced using the Illumina HiSeq platform. In the original analysis: Synthetic template baselines were used to correct PCR bias computationally, reads within Hamming distance 2 were collapsed, and singletons that could not be merged were discarded. Reads were aligned against IMGT so that V, D and J genes, CDR3 length and insertions or deletions at six rearrangement sites could be assigned. Within each subset, clonotype counts were normalized to sorted cell number, after which true diversity and Gini coefficients were computed with the tcR R package. The overlap coefficient, calculated on TCRB nucleotide sequences, was used to measure repertoire sharing. Out-of-frame TCRB sequences from naive cells were analyzed to stand in for the pre-selection repertoire. TCRdb limited this immuneACCESS table to in-frame rearrangements with V and J called. A share of clones is missing; checked studies link under half to unresolved V genes, and the rest is unexplained. That table is the source of V, J and clone size, and D and trimming were worked out from the DNA. The sample contains about 360,000 clones, around 12% of them found a single time. The ten top clones hold 0.017% of the sample.

This record belongs to a study of beta chain features in type 1 diabetes (dated by TCRdb to 2016 to 2019). A note on the overall study: No differences in mean age, gender distribution, total cell number or subset yield were found between patients and healthy donors. Naive and central memory subsets were obtained from all 30 or so donors, but regulatory and stem cell-like memory subsets were isolated from only 8 patients and 8 healthy donors. The study compared TCRB repertoires of sorted circulating CD4+ T cell subsets between recently diagnosed type 1 diabetes patients and matched healthy donors. A total of over 95,000,000 sorted cells were examined across all samples, and RNA yield correlated strongly with the number of cells per subset.

What the authors observed across the whole study: In all four CD4+ subsets, TCRB CDR3 length was moderately but significantly shorter in type 1 diabetes patients. Because the HLA sub-analyses included only small numbers of individuals, any influence of HLA type on TCRB rearrangement was left unresolved. Patients with type 1 diabetes made fewer insertions and deleted more nucleotides at VDJ recombination sites, implying thymic rearrangement abnormalities. Because cDNA was sequenced instead of genomic DNA, activated cells with high expression could be over-represented, although the groups did not differ in activation or CD3 levels. Shorter templates might have been favored by PCR, but patient and control samples were amplified and corrected together, so both groups would have been affected equally by any skew. Naive, central memory and regulatory TCRB repertoires appeared to be more alike among patients than among healthy donors.

This sequence uses TRBV6-5 and TRBJ2-2; the best D guess is TRBD1, with 5 bases matching. The sequencing sample was made of naive CD4+ T cells from blood. According to the study, the label for this sample's cell subset or site signals: true naive CD4+ T cells. This sequence was found in a man aged 18-30 years in good health. Here is the DNA: TGTGCCAGCAGTTTTGACAGCGTTAACACCGGGGAGCTGTTTTTT. Translated, it reads CASSFDSVNTGELFF.